This T cell receptor beta chain derives from a study of beta chain features in type 1 diabetes. Study observations and caveats: Type 1 diabetes patients had moderately but significantly shorter TCRB CDR3s in all four CD4+ subsets.

A note on this clone: Antigen unknown.

Looked up from germline, CDR1 is KGHSH and CDR2 is LQKENI. The V end was cut by 3 bases, the J end by 8 bases, with 14 bases between. The CDR3 is made up of 14 amino acids. Sequenced material consisted of expressed TCRB transcripts (all of the isolated RNA was reverse transcribed). The method was immunoSEQ multiplex PCR; TCRdb's version includes in-frame clones alone and lacks a portion of them. Of about 710,000 clones in the sample, about 14% were seen once. The sample consisted of naive CD4+ T cells from blood. The gene calls are TRBV18 and TRBJ1-5; possible D gene TRBD1, 6 bases. The receptor was derived from a man younger than 35 with type 1 diabetes. CDR3 amino acids: CASSPTGLGEPQHF. CDR3 bases: TGTGCCAGCTCACCCACAGGGTTAGGTGAGCCCCAGCATTTT.